Included here is one T cell receptor (beta chain) sequence, with context. The data belong to a study of blood T cell repertoires in COVID-19. The germline gives CDR1 MNHEY, CDR2 SMNVEV (reference sequence). The CDR3 extends over 12 amino acids. The V and J ends lost 5 bases and 8 bases respectively, with 11 bases between them. Here immunoSEQ multiplex PCR was the method, and the copy in TCRdb shows in-frame clones only, minus some. The sample shows about 310,000 clones, around 86% of them seen only once. The specimen sequenced was peripheral blood. The rearrangement uses TRBV27 and TRBJ2-3; the D gene is possibly TRBD2 (6 bases). This clonotype was obtained from a man in his fifties with active or convalescent COVID-19. As DNA, the CDR3 is TGTGCCAGCAGTCCCGTGGGGGGTACGCAGTATTTT. The encoded protein is CASSPVGGTQYF.